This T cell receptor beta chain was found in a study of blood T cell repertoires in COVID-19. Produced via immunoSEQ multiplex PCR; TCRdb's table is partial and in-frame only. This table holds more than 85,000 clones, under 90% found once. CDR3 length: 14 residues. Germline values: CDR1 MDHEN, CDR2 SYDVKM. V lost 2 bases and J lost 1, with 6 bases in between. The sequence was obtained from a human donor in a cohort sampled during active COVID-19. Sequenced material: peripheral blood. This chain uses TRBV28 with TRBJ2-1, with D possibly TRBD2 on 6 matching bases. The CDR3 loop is CASSLGRSYNEQFF. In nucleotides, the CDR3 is TGTGCCAGCAGTTTAGGGAGGTCCTACAATGAGCAGTTCTTC.